Reported below is one T cell receptor (beta chain). Profiling relied on immunoSEQ multiplex PCR, and the TCRdb table lists in-frame clones only, not all of them. The sample contains about 62,000 clones, roughly 90% of which appear only once. The data were obtained in a study of blood T cell repertoires in COVID-19. The sequence came from a human donor in a cohort sampled during active COVID-19. Sample: peripheral blood.

The CDR3 DNA sequence: TGTGCTAGTGGATCAGGGGGCGGTCAGCCCCAGCATTTT. It encodes CASGSGGGQPQHF. The chain links TRBV12-5 to TRBJ1-5; 8 bases align to TRBD1. CDR1 and CDR2 (germline): LGHNT, FRNRAP. This CDR3 contains 13 residues. V was pared by 6 bases and J by 6 bases, with 4 bases of the junction left unmatched.